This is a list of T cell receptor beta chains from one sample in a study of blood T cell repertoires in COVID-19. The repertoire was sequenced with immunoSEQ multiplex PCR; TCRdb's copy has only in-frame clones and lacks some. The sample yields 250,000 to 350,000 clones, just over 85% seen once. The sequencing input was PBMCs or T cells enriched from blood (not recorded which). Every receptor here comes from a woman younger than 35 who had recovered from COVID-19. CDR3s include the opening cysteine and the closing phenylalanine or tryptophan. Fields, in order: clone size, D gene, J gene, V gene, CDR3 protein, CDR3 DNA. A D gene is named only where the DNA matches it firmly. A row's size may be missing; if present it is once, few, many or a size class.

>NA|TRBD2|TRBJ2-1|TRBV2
CASRPLAGGQFF
TGTGCCAGCAGACCCCTAGCGGGAGGGCAGTTCTTC
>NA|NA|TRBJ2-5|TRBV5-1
CASSGGQREMETQYF
TGCGCCAGCAGCGGGGGACAAAGGGAGATGGAGACCCAGTACTTC
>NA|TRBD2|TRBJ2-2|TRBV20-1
CSASSVLAGAPGGELFF
TGCAGTGCTAGTTCCGTCCTAGCGGGGGCCCCGGGCGGGGAGCTGTTTTTT
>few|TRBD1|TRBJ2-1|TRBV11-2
CASSSGQVGVHDEQFF
TGTGCCAGCAGCTCAGGACAGGTTGGAGTACACGATGAGCAGTTCTTC
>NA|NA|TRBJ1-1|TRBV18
CASSLASQVLNTEAFF
TGTGCCAGCTCACTCGCCTCCCAGGTTTTGAACACTGAAGCTTTCTTT
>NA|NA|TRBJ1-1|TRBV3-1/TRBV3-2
CASSQGPEDEAFF
TGTGCCAGCAGCCAAGGGCCCGAAGATGAAGCTTTCTTT
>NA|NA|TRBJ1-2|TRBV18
CASSHGVDYGYTF
TGTGCCAGCTCACACGGGGTGGACTATGGCTACACCTTC
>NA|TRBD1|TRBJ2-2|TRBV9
CASSVDENRGRTGELFF
TGTGCCAGCAGCGTAGATGAAAACAGGGGGCGAACCGGGGAGCTGTTTTTT
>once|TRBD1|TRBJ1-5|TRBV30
CAWSIRGQGSQPQHF
TGTGCCTGGAGCATCCGGGGACAGGGATCCCAGCCCCAGCATTTT
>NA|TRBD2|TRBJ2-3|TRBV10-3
CAISQSTSRTDTQYF
TGTGCCATCAGCCAATCGACTAGCAGAACAGATACGCAGTATTTT
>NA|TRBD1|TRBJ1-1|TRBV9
CASSVDRGQAEAFF
TGTGCCAGCAGCGTAGATAGGGGACAGGCTGAAGCTTTCTTT
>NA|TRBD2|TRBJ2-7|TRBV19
CASSPAGAYEQYF
TGTGCCAGTAGTCCAGCGGGAGCCTACGAGCAGTACTTC
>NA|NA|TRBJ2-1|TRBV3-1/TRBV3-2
CASSQVGGSYNEQFF
TGTGCCAGCAGCCAAGTGGGGGGATCCTACAATGAGCAGTTCTTC
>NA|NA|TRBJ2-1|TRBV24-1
CATSDPTGLNNEQFF
TGTGCCACCAGTGACCCGACGGGACTTAATAATGAGCAGTTCTTC
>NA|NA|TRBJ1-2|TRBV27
CASSLFPGQGDGYTF
TGTGCCAGCAGTTTATTCCCGGGTCAGGGCGATGGCTACACCTTC
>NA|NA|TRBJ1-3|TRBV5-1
CASRTGDSGNTIYF
TGCGCCAGCAGGACAGGCGACTCTGGAAACACCATATATTTT
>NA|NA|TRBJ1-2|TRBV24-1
CATSDSDRGYGYTF
TGTGCCACCAGTGATTCGGACAGAGGCTATGGCTACACCTTC
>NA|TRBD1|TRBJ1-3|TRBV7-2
CASSLSYRGGNTIYF
TGTGCCAGCAGCTTATCGTACAGGGGTGGAAACACCATATATTTT
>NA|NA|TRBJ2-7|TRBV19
CASNTPTQGRASPTDYEQYF
TGTGCCAGTAATACCCCCACTCAGGGTAGGGCTTCACCTACAGACTACGAGCAGTACTTC
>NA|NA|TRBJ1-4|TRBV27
CASSGLTGEKLFF
TGTGCCAGCAGTGGACTAACGGGCGAAAAACTGTTTTTT
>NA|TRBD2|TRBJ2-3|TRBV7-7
CASSPRLAGSTDTQYF
TGTGCCAGCAGCCCTCGACTAGCGGGCTCCACAGATACGCAGTATTTT
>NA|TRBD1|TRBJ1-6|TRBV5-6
CASSPGQGAPLHF
TGTGCCAGCAGTCCGGGACAGGGGGCACCCCTCCACTTT
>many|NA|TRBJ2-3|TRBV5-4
CASSSGTALRTQYF
TGTGCCAGCAGCTCCGGGACTGCCCTGAGGACGCAGTATTTT
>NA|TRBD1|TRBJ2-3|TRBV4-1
CASSPRTGASTDTQYF
TGCGCCAGCAGCCCTCGGACAGGAGCTAGCACAGATACGCAGTATTTT
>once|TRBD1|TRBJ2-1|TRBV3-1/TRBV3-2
CASSQDWGQYYNEQFF
TGTGCCAGCAGCCAAGACTGGGGACAGTACTACAATGAGCAGTTCTTC
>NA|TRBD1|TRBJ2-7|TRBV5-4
CASSPQGASLIRQYF
TGTGCCAGCAGCCCACAGGGGGCAAGTCTCATTCGGCAGTACTTC
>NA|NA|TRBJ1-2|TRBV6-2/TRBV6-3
CASSFLVGGGYTF
TGTGCCAGCAGTTTCCTAGTTGGAGGAGGCTACACCTTC
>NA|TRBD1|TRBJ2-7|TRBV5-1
CASSLTGGEYEQYF
TGCGCCAGCAGCTTGACAGGGGGAGAATACGAGCAGTACTTC
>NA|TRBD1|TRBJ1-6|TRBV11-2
CASSQGQGGSPLHF
TGTGCCAGCAGCCAAGGACAGGGTGGTTCACCCCTCCACTTT
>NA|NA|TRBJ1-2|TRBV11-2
CASRSALGAFGYTF
TGTGCCAGCAGAAGCGCGTTGGGGGCCTTTGGCTACACCTTC
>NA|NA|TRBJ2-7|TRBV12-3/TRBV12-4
CASSFRGEQYF
TGTGCCAGCAGTTTTAGAGGCGAGCAGTACTTC
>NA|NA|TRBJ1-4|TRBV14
CASSQDTGFNEKLFF
TGTGCCAGCAGCCAAGATACGGGGTTTAATGAAAAACTGTTTTTT
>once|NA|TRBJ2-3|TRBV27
CASSLGTYTDTQYF
TGTGCCAGCAGTCTAGGGACATACACAGATACGCAGTATTTT
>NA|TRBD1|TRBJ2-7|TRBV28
CASSLPGTGVYEQYF
TGTGCCAGCAGTTTACCCGGGACAGGTGTCTACGAGCAGTACTTC
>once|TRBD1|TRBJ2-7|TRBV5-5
CASSPFGTGDYIPYEQYF
TGTGCCAGCAGCCCCTTCGGGACAGGGGACTACATTCCCTACGAGCAGTACTTC
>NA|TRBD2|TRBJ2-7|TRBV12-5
CASGAMIAGDYEQYF
TGTGCTAGTGGTGCTATGATAGCGGGGGATTACGAGCAGTACTTC
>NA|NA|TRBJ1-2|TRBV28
CASSSKTGTNYGYTF
TGTGCCAGCAGTTCAAAGACAGGTACTAACTATGGCTACACCTTC
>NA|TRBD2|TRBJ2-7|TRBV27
CASSFYPPAGDPSYEQYF
TGTGCCAGCAGTTTCTACCCCCCAGCGGGAGACCCCTCCTACGAGCAGTACTTC
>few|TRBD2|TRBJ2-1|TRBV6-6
CASSPLPLGQRGSSYNEQFF
TGTGCCAGCAGTCCCCTCCCTCTCGGTCAGCGGGGGAGCTCCTACAATGAGCAGTTCTTC
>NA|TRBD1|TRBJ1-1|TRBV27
CASSLIRGHGTEAFF
TGTGCCAGCAGTTTAATAAGGGGGCACGGCACTGAAGCTTTCTTT
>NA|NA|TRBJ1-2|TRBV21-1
CASSNDSDREGTSNYGYTF
TGTGCCAGCAGCAATGACTCCGACAGGGAAGGAACCTCTAACTATGGCTACACCTTC
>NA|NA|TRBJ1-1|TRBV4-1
CASSQVSRGRRATEAFF
TGCGCCAGCAGCCAGGTCTCCAGGGGTAGAAGGGCCACTGAAGCTTTCTTT
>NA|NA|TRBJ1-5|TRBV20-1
CSASSAGYKNSNQPQHF
TGCAGTGCTAGTTCCGCAGGGTACAAGAATAGCAATCAGCCCCAGCATTTT
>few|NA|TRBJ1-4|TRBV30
CAWSVEGEKLFF
TGTGCCTGGAGTGTTGAGGGTGAAAAACTGTTTTTT
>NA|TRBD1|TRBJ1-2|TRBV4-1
CASRPGQGGASYGYTF
TGCGCCAGCAGACCCGGACAGGGGGGGGCTAGCTATGGCTACACCTTC
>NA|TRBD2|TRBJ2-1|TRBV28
CASSFLAGYNEQFF
TGTGCCAGCAGTTTTCTAGCGGGGTACAATGAGCAGTTCTTC
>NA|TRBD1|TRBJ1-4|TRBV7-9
CASSLVGQGHEKLFF
TGTGCCAGCAGCTTAGTGGGACAGGGACATGAAAAACTGTTTTTT
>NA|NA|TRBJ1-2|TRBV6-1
CASSEVYRQFYGYTF
TGTGCCAGCAGTGAAGTATACAGGCAGTTCTATGGCTACACCTTC
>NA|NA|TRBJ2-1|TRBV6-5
CASSSRIVSYNEQFF
TGTGCCAGCAGTTCCAGGATTGTCTCCTACAATGAGCAGTTCTTC
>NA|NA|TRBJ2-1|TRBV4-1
CASSVMGMGSSYNEQFF
TGCGCCAGCAGCGTTATGGGTATGGGGAGCTCCTACAATGAGCAGTTCTTC
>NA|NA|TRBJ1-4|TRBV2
CASMEQGQLNEKLFF
TGTGCCAGCATGGAACAGGGCCAACTAAATGAAAAACTGTTTTTT
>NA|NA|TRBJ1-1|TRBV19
CASSIMSSNTEAFF
TGTGCCAGTAGTATTATGTCTAGTAACACTGAAGCTTTCTTT
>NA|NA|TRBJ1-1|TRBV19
CASSSAGEAFF
TGTGCCAGTAGTTCCGCAGGAGAAGCTTTCTTT
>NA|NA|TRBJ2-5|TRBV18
CASSPPWYSQETQYF
TGTGCCAGCTCACCACCGTGGTATAGTCAAGAGACCCAGTACTTC
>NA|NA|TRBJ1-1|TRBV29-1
CSAMTGNTEAFF
TGCAGCGCTATGACAGGGAACACTGAAGCTTTCTTT
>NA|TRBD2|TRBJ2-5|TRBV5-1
CASSLVGGAETQYF
TGCGCCAGCAGCTTGGTCGGGGGGGCTGAGACCCAGTACTTC
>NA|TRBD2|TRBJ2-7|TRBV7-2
CASSSSGSKVYEQYF
TGTGCCAGCAGCTCCAGCGGGAGTAAAGTCTACGAGCAGTACTTC
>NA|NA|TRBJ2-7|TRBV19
CASSTGSEQYF
TGTGCCAGTAGTACCGGGAGCGAGCAGTACTTC
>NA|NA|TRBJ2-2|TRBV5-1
CASSPTEQGPNTGELFF
TGCGCCAGCAGCCCCACGGAGCAGGGGCCGAACACCGGGGAGCTGTTTTTT